This T cell receptor (beta chain) was identified during a study of technical replicates of blood from a few donors. Sequencing was performed with immunoSEQ multiplex PCR; in TCRdb, only in-frame clones are kept and a portion is missing. This table has 55,000 to 75,000 clones, approximately 84% appearing once. The CDR3 has 15 amino acids. Germline V lookup: CDR1 MNHEY, CDR2 SMNVEV (reference sequence). Losses at the gene ends were 4 bases for V and 0 bases for J; bases not matched to a gene: 5. This TCR was recovered from a human donor in good health. Some clones in this sample may be carry-over from other donors' samples. Sequences were obtained from PBMCs. The chain is built from TRBV27 and TRBJ2-7; 8 bases are a match to TRBD1. In DNA, the CDR3 is TGTGCCAGCAGTTCGACAGGGGTCGTCTCCTACGAGCAGTACTTC. Translation gives CASSSTGVVSYEQYF.